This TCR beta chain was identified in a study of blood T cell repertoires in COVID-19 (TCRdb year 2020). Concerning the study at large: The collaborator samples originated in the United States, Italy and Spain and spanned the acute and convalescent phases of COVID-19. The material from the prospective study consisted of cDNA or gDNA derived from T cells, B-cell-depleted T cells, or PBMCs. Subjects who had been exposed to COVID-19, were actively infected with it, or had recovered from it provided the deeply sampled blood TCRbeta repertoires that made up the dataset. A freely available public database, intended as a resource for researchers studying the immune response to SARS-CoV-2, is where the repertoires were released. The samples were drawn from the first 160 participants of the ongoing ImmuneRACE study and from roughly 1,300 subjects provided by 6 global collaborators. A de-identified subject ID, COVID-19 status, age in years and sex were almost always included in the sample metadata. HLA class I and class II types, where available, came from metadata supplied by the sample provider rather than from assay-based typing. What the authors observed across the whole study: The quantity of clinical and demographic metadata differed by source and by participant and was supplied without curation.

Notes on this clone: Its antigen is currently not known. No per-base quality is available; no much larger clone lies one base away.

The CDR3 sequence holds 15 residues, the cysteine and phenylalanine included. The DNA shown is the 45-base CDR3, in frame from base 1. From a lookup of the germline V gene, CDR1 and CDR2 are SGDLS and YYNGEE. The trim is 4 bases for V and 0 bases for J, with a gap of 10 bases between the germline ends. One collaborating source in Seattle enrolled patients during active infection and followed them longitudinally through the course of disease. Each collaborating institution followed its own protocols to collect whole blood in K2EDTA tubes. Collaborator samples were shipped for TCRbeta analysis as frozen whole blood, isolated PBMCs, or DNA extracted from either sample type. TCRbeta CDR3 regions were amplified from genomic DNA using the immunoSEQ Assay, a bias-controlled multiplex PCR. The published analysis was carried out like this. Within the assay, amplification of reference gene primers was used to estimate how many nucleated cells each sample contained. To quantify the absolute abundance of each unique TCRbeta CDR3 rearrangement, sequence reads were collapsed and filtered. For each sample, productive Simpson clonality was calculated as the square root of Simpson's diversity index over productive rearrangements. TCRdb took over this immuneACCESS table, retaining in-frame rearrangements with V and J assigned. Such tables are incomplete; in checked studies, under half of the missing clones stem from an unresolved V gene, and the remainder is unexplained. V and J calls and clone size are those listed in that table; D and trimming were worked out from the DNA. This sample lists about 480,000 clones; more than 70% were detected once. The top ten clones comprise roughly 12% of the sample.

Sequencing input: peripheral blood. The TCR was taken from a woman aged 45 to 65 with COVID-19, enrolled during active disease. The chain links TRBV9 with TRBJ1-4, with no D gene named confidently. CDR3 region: CASSITPATNEKLFF. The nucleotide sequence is TGTGCCAGCAGCATAACTCCGGCAACTAATGAAAAACTGTTTTTT.